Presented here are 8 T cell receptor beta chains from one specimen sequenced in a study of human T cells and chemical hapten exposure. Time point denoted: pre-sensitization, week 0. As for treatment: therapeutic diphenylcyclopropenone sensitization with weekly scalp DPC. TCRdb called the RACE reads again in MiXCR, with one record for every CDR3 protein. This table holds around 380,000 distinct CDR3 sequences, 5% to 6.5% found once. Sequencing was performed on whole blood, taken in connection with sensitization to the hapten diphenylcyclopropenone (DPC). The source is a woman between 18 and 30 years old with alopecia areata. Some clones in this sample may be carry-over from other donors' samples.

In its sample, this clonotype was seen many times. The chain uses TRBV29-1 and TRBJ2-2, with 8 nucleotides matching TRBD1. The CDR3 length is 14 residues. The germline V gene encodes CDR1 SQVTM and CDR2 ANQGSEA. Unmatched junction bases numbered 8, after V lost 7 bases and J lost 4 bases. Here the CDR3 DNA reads TGCAGCGCCGGACAGGGATCAACCACCGGGGAGCTGTTTTTT. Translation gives CSAGQGSTTGELFF.

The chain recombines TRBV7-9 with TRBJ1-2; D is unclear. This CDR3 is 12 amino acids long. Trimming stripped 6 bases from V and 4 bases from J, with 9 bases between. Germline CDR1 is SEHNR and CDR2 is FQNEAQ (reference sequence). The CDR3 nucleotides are TGTGCCAGCAGTCCTGATATCTATGGCTACACCTTC. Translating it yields CASSPDIYGYTF.

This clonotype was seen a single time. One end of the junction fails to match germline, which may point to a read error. The DNA for the CDR3 is TGTGCCAGCAGACATACCCCTAGCGGGGGGACAGATGCGCAGTATTTT. It encodes CASRHTPSGGTDAQYF. The chain joins TRBV6-6 to TRBJ2-3, with 11 bases identical to TRBD2. CDR3 length: 16 residues. Germline-derived CDR1 and CDR2 are MNHNY and SVGAGI (reference sequence).

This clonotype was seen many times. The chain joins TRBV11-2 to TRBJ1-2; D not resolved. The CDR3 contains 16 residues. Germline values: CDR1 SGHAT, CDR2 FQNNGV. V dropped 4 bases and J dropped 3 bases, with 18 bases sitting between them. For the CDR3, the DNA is TGTGCCAGCAGCTCCTCTTCACGCCGAGACGACTATGGCTACACCTTC. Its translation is CASSSSSRRDDYGYTF.

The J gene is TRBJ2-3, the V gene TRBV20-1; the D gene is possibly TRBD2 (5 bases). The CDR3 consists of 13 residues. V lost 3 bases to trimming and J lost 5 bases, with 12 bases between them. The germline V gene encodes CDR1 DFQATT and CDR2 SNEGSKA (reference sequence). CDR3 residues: CSASFPGRDTQYF. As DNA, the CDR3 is TGCAGTGCTAGTTTTCCGGGGAGAGATACGCAGTATTTT.

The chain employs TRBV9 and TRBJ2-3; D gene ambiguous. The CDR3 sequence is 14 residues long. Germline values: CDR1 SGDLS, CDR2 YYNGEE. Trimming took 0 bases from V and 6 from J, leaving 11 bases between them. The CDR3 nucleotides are TGTGCCAGCAGCGTAGGAGGCGTGGGCGATACGCAGTATTTT. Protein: CASSVGGVGDTQYF.

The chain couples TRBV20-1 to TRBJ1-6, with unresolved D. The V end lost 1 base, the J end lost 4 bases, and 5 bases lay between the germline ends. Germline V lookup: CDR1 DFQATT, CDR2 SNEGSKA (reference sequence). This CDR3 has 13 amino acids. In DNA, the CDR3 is TGCAGTGCTAGAGCGGATTATAATTCACCCCTCCACTTT. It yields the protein CSARADYNSPLHF.

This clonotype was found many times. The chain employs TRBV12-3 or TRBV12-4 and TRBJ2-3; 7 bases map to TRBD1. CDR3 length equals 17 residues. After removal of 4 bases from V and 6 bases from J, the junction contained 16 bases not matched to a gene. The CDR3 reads CASSSSGQVFNGDTQYF. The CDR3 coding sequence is TGTGCCAGCAGTTCCTCAGGACAGGTATTCAATGGGGATACGCAGTATTTT.